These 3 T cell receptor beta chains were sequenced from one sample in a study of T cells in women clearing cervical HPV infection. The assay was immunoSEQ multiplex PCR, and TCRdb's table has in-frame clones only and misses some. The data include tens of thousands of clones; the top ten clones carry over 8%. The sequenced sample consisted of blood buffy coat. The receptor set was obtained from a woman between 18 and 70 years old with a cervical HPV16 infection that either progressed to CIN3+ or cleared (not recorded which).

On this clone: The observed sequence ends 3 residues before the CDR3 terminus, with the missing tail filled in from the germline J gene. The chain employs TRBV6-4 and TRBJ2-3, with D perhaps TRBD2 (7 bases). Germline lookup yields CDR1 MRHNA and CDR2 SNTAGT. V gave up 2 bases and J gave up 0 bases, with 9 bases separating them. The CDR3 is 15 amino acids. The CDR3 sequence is CASSDEGGSTDTQYF. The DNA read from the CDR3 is TGTGCCAGCAGTGACGAGGGGGGGAGCACAGATACG.

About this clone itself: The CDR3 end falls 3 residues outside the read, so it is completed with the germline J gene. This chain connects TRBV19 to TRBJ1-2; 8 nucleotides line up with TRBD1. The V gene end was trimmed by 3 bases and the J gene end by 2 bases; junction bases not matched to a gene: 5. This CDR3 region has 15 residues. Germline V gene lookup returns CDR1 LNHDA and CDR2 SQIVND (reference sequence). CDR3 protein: CASSIGQGLNYGYTF. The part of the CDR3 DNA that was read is TGTGCCAGTAGTATCGGACAGGGCCTGAACTATGGC.

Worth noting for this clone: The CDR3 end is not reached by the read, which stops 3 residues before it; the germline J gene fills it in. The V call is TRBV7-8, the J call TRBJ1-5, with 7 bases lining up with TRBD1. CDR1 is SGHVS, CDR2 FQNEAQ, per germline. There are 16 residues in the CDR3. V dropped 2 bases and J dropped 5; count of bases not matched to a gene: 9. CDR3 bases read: TGTGCCAGCAGCTTATTACCGGGGGACAGCTATCAGCCC. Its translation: CASSLLPGDSYQP. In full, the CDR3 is CASSLLPGDSYQPQHF.